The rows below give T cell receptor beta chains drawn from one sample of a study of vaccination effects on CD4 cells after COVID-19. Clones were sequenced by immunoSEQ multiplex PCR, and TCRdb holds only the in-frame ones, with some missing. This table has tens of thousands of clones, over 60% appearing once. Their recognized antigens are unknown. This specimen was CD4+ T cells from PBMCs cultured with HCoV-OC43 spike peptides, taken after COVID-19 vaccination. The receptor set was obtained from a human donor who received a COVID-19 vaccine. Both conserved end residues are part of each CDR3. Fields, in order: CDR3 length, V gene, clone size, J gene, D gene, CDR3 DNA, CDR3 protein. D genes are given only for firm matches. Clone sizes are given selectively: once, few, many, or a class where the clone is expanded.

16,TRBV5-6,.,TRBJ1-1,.,TGTGCCAGCAGCTTATATCCGGGACACCAGAACACTGAAGCTTTCTTT,CASSLYPGHQNTEAFF
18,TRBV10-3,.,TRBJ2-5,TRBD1,TGTGCCATCAGCGGAGTCCAGGTGTCCAGGGGGAGTCGGGAGACCCAGTACTTC,CAISGVQVSRGSRETQYF
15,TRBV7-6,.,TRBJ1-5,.,TGTGCCAGCAGCCTATCCTCGGGCCTAAATCAGCCCCAGCATTTT,CASSLSSGLNQPQHF
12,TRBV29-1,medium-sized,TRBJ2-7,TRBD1,TGCAGCGTTGACAGGACAGGGAATGAGCAGTACTTC,CSVDRTGNEQYF
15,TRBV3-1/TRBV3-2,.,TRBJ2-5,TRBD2,TGTGCCAGCAGCCAAGCGGGGGGTGGCAGAGAGACCCAGTACTTC,CASSQAGGGRETQYF
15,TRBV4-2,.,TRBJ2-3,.,TGTGCCAGCAGCCCAAATGGGGGGCGCGTAGATACGCAGTATTTT,CASSPNGGRVDTQYF
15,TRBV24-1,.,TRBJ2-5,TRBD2,TGTGCCACCAGTGATCCTAGCGGGGGCCAAGAGACCCAGTACTTC,CATSDPSGGQETQYF
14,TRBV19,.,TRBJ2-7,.,TGTGCCAGTAGTATGAGACACCAGTACTACGAGCAGTACTTC,CASSMRHQYYEQYF
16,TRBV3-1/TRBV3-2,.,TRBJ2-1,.,TGTGCCAGCAGCTCCGGAGGCAGCGAATCCTACAATGAGCAGTTCTTC,CASSSGGSESYNEQFF
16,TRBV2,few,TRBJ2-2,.,TGTGCCAGCAGTGAAATTGAGGTGGCGAACACCGGGGAGCTGTTTTTT,CASSEIEVANTGELFF
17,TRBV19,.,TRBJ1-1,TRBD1,TGTGCCAGTAGTATACGGGGGACAGGGGGCATTAACACTGAAGCTTTCTTT,CASSIRGTGGINTEAFF
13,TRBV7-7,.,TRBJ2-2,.,TGTGCCAGCAGCGTAGGGAGGAGAGAGGAGCTGTTTTTT,CASSVGRREELFF
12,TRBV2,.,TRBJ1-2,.,TGTGCCAGCAGTGAGCAGGCGCGTGGCTACACCTTC,CASSEQARGYTF
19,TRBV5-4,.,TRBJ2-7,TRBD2,TGTGCCAGCAGCCCCCAACTTACGCTAGCGGGAGGGCAGTCGGACGAGCAGTACTTC,CASSPQLTLAGGQSDEQYF
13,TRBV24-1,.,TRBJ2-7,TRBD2,TGTGCCACCGCGGGGGAGGGTCTGAACGAGCAGTACTTC,CATAGEGLNEQYF
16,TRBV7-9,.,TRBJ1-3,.,TGTGCCAGCAGCTTAGCGCGGGCGAGCTCTGGAAACACCATATATTTT,CASSLARASSGNTIYF
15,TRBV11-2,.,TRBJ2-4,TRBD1,TGTGCCAGCAGTCTCGGGACAGCTCGGAGAAACATTCAGTACTTC,CASSLGTARRNIQYF